By its share, the clone carrying this TCR beta chain is medium-sized. Its antigen is currently unknown. The data are from a study of spatial heterogeneity in lung cancer. Study observations and caveats: Counts that tracked tumor mutation counts were those of expanded intratumoral alpha and beta TCRs. Ubiquitous nonsynonymous mutations were tracked by counts of ubiquitous expanded TCRs, and regional ones by counts of regional expanded TCRs.

Trimming cost V 1 base and J 0 bases, with 13 bases left between them. CDR1 and CDR2 (germline): DFQATT, SNEGSKA (reference sequence). CDR3 length: 17 residues. Unique molecular identifiers tagged every individual TCR cDNA molecule. TCRdb reprocessed the 5' RACE reads via MiXCR and lists one record per CDR3 protein. The repertoire consists of 3,300 or so distinct CDR3 sequences, with 10% to 15% occurring once and the leading ten covering about 8%. Stated time point: sample taken at primary tumor resection. Researchers sequenced whole RNA taken from tumor, nontumor lung or frozen PBMC without sorting. The clonotype comes from a male donor with early-stage non-small cell lung cancer. The V and J genes are TRBV20-1 and TRBJ1-6, with D maybe TRBD1 (5 bases). Sequencing was performed on lung tumor tissue, taken at surgery. CDR3 residues: CSARGGTDSSYNSPLHF. The DNA for the CDR3 is TGCAGTGCTAGAGGTGGGACGGATAGCTCCTATAATTCACCCCTCCACTTT.